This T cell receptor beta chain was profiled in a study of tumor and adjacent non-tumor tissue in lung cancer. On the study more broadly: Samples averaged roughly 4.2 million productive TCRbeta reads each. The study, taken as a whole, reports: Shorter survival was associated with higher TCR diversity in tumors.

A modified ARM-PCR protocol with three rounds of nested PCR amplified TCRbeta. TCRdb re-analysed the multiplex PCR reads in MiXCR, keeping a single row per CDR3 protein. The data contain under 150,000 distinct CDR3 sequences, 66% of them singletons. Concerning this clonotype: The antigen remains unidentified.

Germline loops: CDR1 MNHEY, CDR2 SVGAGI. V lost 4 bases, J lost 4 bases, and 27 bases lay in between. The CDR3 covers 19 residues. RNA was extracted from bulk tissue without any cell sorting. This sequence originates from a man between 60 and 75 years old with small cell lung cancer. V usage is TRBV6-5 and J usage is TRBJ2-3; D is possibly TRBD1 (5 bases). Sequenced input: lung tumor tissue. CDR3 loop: CASSFPLSVTVHPADTQYF. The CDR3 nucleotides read TGTGCCAGCAGTTTCCCTTTGTCTGTGACAGTACACCCAGCAGATACGCAGTATTTT.